Following are 24 T cell receptor beta chains from one sample sequenced in a study of multiple sclerosis patients with progressive multifocal leukoencephalopathy. TCRdb's copy holds only in-frame clones and misses some; the assay was immunoSEQ multiplex PCR. The sample has around 25,000 clones; 91% are singletons. Time point given: about a year of natalizumab therapy. Sequencing used PBMCs, obtained from a patient treated with natalizumab. The receptor source for this set is a man aged 25 to 45 with multiple sclerosis.

The chain carries TRBV10-1 and TRBJ2-7; 13 bases match TRBD2. Germline CDR1 is WNHNN and CDR2 is SYGVQD (reference sequence). The CDR3 contains 19 residues. V lost 5 bases to trimming and J lost 4 bases; unmatched junction nucleotides: 17. The CDR3 sequence is CASSRRSPGTSGISYEQYF. CDR3 coding DNA: TGCGCCAGCAGTCGAAGGAGCCCCGGGACTAGCGGGATCAGTTACGAGCAGTACTTC.

The J gene is TRBJ2-7, the V gene TRBV18; 8 bases map to TRBD1. Trimming took 1 base from V and 6 from J; bases not matched to a gene: 8. Germline CDR1 and CDR2: KGHSH and LQKENI. The CDR3 is 15 residues long. The CDR3 reads CASSPQVQGAGEQYF. The CDR3 nucleotides read TGTGCCAGCTCACCACAGGTTCAGGGGGCCGGCGAGCAGTACTTC.

The chain links TRBV10-3 to TRBJ1-2; a possible D gene is TRBD1 (5 bases). V was shortened by 8 bases and J by 7 bases, with 23 bases between the two germline ends. CDR3 length: 15 residues. Germline V gene sequence: CDR1 ENHRY, CDR2 SYGVKD. This CDR3 reads CAIFSGARERGGYTF. For the CDR3, the DNA is TGTGCCATCTTCTCCGGGGCCAGGGAAAGGGGTGGCTACACCTTC.

This chain connects TRBV7-2 to TRBJ1-1; tentatively, D is TRBD1 (5 bases). Germline V gives CDR1 SGHTA, CDR2 FQGNSA. Trimming left V 4 bases short and J 5 bases short, with 11 bases between. The CDR3 length is 13 residues. The CDR3 bases are TGTGCCAGCAGCTCCCGGGGACTGACTGAAGCTTTCTTT. Amino acids: CASSSRGLTEAFF.

The chain employs TRBV10-2 and TRBJ2-7, with 8 bases identical to TRBD2. Looked up from germline, CDR1 is WSHSY and CDR2 is SAAADI. CDR3 length equals 14 residues. V trimming: 6 bases; J trimming: 4 bases; junction bases outside the gene matches: 8. The CDR3, as DNA: TGCGCCAGCAGACTTGGGACTAGTAGTTACGAGCAGTACTTC. This translates into CASRLGTSSYEQYF.

The chain has TRBV6-6 and TRBJ1-1; no firm D call. Germline V lookup: CDR1 MNHNY, CDR2 SVGAGI (reference sequence). This CDR3 has 11 amino acids. The ends were cut back, 7 bases at V and 4 bases at J, with 7 bases in the middle. CDR3 in DNA: TGTGCCAGCATACGAGGCACTGAAGCTTTCTTT. Translation: CASIRGTEAFF.

J is TRBJ1-4 and V is TRBV7-2; weak D call: TRBD1 (6 bases). Trimming stripped 2 bases from V and 8 bases from J, with 15 bases between. CDR3 length: 15 amino acids. Germline-derived CDR1 and CDR2 are SGHTA and FQGNSA. Written as DNA, the CDR3 is TGTGCCAGCAGCTTAAACCCAGGGGCAGGAGAAAAACTGTTTTTT. It yields the protein CASSLNPGAGEKLFF.

This clone came up a few times. This rearrangement joins TRBV4-1 to TRBJ1-2; D possibly corresponds to TRBD1 (6 bases). This CDR3 contains 15 residues. In germline, CDR1 is MGHRA, CDR2 YSYEKL. Between the trimmed V and J ends, which lost 4 bases and 5 bases, there was a span of 17 bases. The CDR3 coding sequence is TGCGCCAGCAGCCGACCCGACAGGACCTCATATGGCTACACCTTC. This codes for CASSRPDRTSYGYTF.

This clone was recorded only once. The CDR3 is CATSREAGPNQPQHF. In DNA form, the CDR3 reads TGTGCCACCAGCAGAGAGGCAGGGCCCAATCAGCCCCAGCATTTT. The chain has TRBV15 and TRBJ1-5, with D possibly TRBD1 on 5 matching bases. V lost 0 bases and J lost 3, with 9 bases in between. This CDR3 region has 15 residues. CDR1 is LNHNV, CDR2 YYDKDF, per germline (reference sequence). Supplemented by reference TRBV15 and TRBJ1-5, the full variable domain reads DAMVIQNPRYQVTQFGKPVTLSCSQTLNHNVMYWYQQKSSQAPKLLFHYYDKDFNNEADTPDNFQSRRPNTSFCFLDIRSPGLGDTAMYLCATSREAGPNQPQHFGDGTRLSIL.

The chain recombines TRBV7-6 with TRBJ1-2, with D possibly being TRBD1 (6 bases). This CDR3 region has 14 residues. V shed 3 bases and J shed 4 bases, with 12 bases lying between them. From germline, CDR1 is SGHVS and CDR2 FNYEAQ. The CDR3: CASSFGGVGYGYTF. CDR3 nucleotides: TGTGCCAGCAGCTTTGGGGGCGTGGGCTATGGCTACACCTTC.

The chain links TRBV2 to TRBJ1-2; D gene uncertain. There are 13 residues in the CDR3. V was trimmed by 1 base and J by 8 bases, leaving 11 bases between them. Germline V gene sequence: CDR1 SNHLY, CDR2 FYNNEI. This chain's CDR3 is CASSEDRREGYTF. CDR3 sequence (DNA): TGTGCCAGCAGTGAAGACAGACGGGAAGGCTACACCTTC.

V gene TRBV28 combines with J gene TRBJ1-3, with TRBD1 matching over 9 bases. CDR3 length equals 16 residues. V dropped 3 bases and J dropped 2; count of bases not matched to a gene: 5. Germline V lookup: CDR1 MDHEN, CDR2 SYDVKM. The CDR3 nucleotides are TGTGCCAGCAGTTTCCCCGACAGGGGGGCTGGAAACACCATATATTTT. Translated, it gives CASSFPDRGAGNTIYF.

The chain carries TRBV19 and TRBJ2-1; TRBD2 aligns across 11 bases. J lost 5 bases, V lost 2 bases, and 8 bases had no gene match. The CDR3 is made up of 17 amino acids. The germline CDR1 and CDR2 sequences are LNHDA and SQIVND (reference sequence). The CDR3 sequence: CASSIMGLAGGNNEQFF. The CDR3 nucleotides read TGTGCCAGTAGTATAATGGGGCTAGCGGGAGGCAACAATGAGCAGTTCTTC.

This chain joins TRBV6-5 and TRBJ2-1; D unclear. Trimming removed 8 bases at V and 0 bases at J, with 11 bases between. The V gene's germline CDR1 is MNHEY and CDR2 SVGAGI. CDR3 length: 14 residues. CDR3 residues: CASPAESSYNEQFF. CDR3 in DNA: TGTGCCAGCCCTGCAGAAAGCTCCTACAATGAGCAGTTCTTC.

The chain uses TRBV4-1 and TRBJ1-1; D uncertain. Per germline, CDR1 MGHRA and CDR2 YSYEKL. The CDR3 contains 15 residues. The ends were cut back, 1 base at V and 5 bases at J, with 14 bases in the middle. The CDR3 is CASSQVGNSGTEAFF. The CDR3 bases are TGCGCCAGCAGCCAAGTCGGGAACAGCGGGACTGAAGCTTTCTTT.

This clone was found once. CDR3 sequence reads: CASGRGESSYNEQFF. CDR3 nucleotide sequence: TGTGCTAGTGGTAGGGGGGAGAGCTCCTACAATGAGCAGTTCTTC. The chain couples TRBV12-5 to TRBJ2-1, with D perhaps assigned TRBD1 or TRBD2 (6 bases each). V dropped 5 bases and J dropped 0 bases, with 11 bases sitting between them. The germline V gene has CDR1 LGHNT and CDR2 FRNRAP. This CDR3 region has 15 residues.

The count of this clone is one. The chain combines TRBV2 with TRBJ2-7, with D unresolved. This CDR3 has 13 residues. Germline V lookup: CDR1 SNHLY, CDR2 FYNNEI. V lost 6 bases to trimming and J lost 6 bases, with 15 bases between them. CDR3 coding DNA: TGTGCCAGCAGAGGACCGGCCCGGTGCGAGCAGTACGTC. It is translated as CASRGPARCEQYV.

The J gene is TRBJ1-5, the V gene TRBV27; D uncertain. Germline V CDR1 and CDR2: MNHEY, SMNVEV (reference sequence). The V gene lost 0 bases and the J gene lost 2 bases, with 11 bases spanning the gap. This CDR3 has 16 amino acids. Written as DNA, the CDR3 is TGTGCCAGCAGTTTATCGAACCAGCTGGGCAATCAGCCCCAGCATTTT. Protein product: CASSLSNQLGNQPQHF.

The chain joins TRBV30 to TRBJ2-7; TRBD1 matches at 8 bases. This CDR3 is built from 11 residues. The V gene end was trimmed by 7 bases and the J gene end by 4 bases; junction bases not matched to a gene: 3. Germline V gene lookup returns CDR1 GTSNPN and CDR2 SVGIG (reference sequence). The DNA for the CDR3 is TGTGCCTTGGACAGGGTTTACGAGCAGTACTTC. This gives the protein CALDRVYEQYF.

The J gene is TRBJ2-7, the V gene TRBV27, with D tentatively TRBD2 (5 bases). CDR3 length: 14 amino acids. Germline values: CDR1 MNHEY, CDR2 SMNVEV (reference sequence). V dropped 8 bases and J dropped 2 bases, with 16 bases sitting between them. The CDR3 nucleotides are TGTGCCAGCGGCCCCGAGCGGTACCCCTACGAGCAGTACTTC. Encoded protein: CASGPERYPYEQYF.

The V call is TRBV5-1, the J call TRBJ2-5, with a possible D match to TRBD1 (5 bases). Germline V gene sequence: CDR1 SGHRS, CDR2 YFSETQ. The CDR3 extends over 14 amino acids. The V end was cut by 5 bases, the J end by 1 base, with 12 bases between. Written as DNA, the CDR3 is TGCGCCAGCAGGGACAATGCCCGCCAAGAGACCCAGTACTTC. Residues: CASRDNARQETQYF.

The J gene is TRBJ2-7, the V gene TRBV2, with 9 nucleotides matching TRBD1. This CDR3 comprises 13 residues. Germline values: CDR1 SNHLY, CDR2 FYNNEI. Trimming cost V 7 bases and J 3 bases; bases outside gene matches: 4. The CDR3 spells CASIPTGGYEQYV. Written as DNA, the CDR3 is TGTGCCAGCATCCCGACAGGGGGCTACGAGCAGTACGTC.

The V and J genes are TRBV7-2 and TRBJ2-5; tentative D call: TRBD2 (6 bases). This CDR3 region has 15 residues. V lost 5 bases and J lost 2, with 15 bases in between. Germline values: CDR1 SGHTA, CDR2 FQGNSA. Written as DNA, the CDR3 is TGTGCCAGCAGCCCCGAGCCAGGGAGGCAAGAGACCCAGTACTTC. This encodes CASSPEPGRQETQYF.

V gene TRBV19 combines with J gene TRBJ1-2; no definite D call. The germline V gene has CDR1 LNHDA and CDR2 SQIVND (reference sequence). Trimming took 10 bases from V and 4 from J, leaving 19 bases between them. There are 14 residues in the CDR3. The CDR3 coding sequence is TGTGCCACCCAAAGTCGGACGGTGCTCTATGGCTACACCTTC. Protein product: CATQSRTVLYGYTF.